These 21 T cell receptor beta chains share one sample of origin, sequenced in a study of T cell changes during pregnancy in multiple sclerosis. The repertoire was sequenced with immunoSEQ multiplex PCR; TCRdb's copy has only in-frame clones and lacks some. The sample lists tens of thousands of clones; roughly 80% were seen once. Sample: CD8+ T cells from peripheral blood mononuclear cells, taken in the first trimester of pregnancy. The origin of the receptors is a female donor in good health, enrolled as a control in a pregnancy study.

The J gene is TRBJ1-2, the V gene TRBV5-5; 8 positions agree with TRBD1. Germline-derived CDR1 and CDR2 are SGHKS and YYEKEE (reference sequence). Trimming took 3 bases from V and 2 from J; bases not matched to a gene: 12. CDR3 length equals 17 residues. The CDR3 loop reads CASSSGQGIIRNYGYTF. CDR3 DNA sequence: TGTGCCAGCAGCTCTGGACAGGGTATCATCCGGAACTATGGCTACACCTTC.

The chain employs TRBV9 and TRBJ1-2; TRBD1 might be the D (5 bases). The CDR3 runs 16 residues. In germline, CDR1 is SGDLS, CDR2 YYNGEE. The ends were cut back, 0 bases at V and 2 bases at J, with 14 bases in the middle. Here the CDR3 reads CASSVDSVGGNYGYTF. CDR3 nucleotide sequence: TGTGCCAGCAGCGTAGATTCCGTTGGGGGGAACTATGGCTACACCTTC.

This chain uses TRBV4-3 with TRBJ2-6; TRBD1 is a possible D gene (6 bases). CDR3 length equals 16 residues. V was clipped by 0 bases and J by 2 bases, with 8 bases between them. CDR1 and CDR2 (germline): LGHNA, YSLEER. This CDR3 is CASSQDRGTGANVLTF. The CDR3 bases are TGCGCCAGCAGCCAAGATAGGGGGACTGGGGCCAACGTCCTGACTTTC.

The chain couples TRBV4-2 to TRBJ1-5, with 8 bases identical to TRBD1. The CDR3 is 16 amino acids. V lost 5 bases, J lost 6 bases, and 12 bases stayed unmatched. The germline V gene has CDR1 LGHNA and CDR2 YNFKEQ. The CDR3 loop is CASSSRDRLFGQPQHF. The CDR3 DNA follows: TGTGCCAGCAGCAGTCGGGACAGGCTGTTCGGTCAGCCCCAGCATTTT.

This clone was observed once. A read error may produce the germline difference seen at one junction end. This sequence joins TRBV6-5 and TRBJ2-7; perhaps TRBD1 as D (5 bases). The CDR3 loop spans 14 amino acids. From germline, CDR1 is MNHEY and CDR2 SVGAGI. DNA for the CDR3: TGTGCCCGCAGTGTGACAGATCGGTCCTACGAGCAGTACTTC. Encoded protein: CARSVTDRSYEQYF.

V usage is TRBV28 and J usage is TRBJ2-7; 8 positions agree with TRBD2. Germline CDR1 and CDR2: MDHEN and SYDVKM. V lost 5 bases and J lost 2; bases outside the gene matches: 11. This CDR3 is built from 16 residues. The CDR3 spells CASSPWSGREAYEQYF. The DNA for the CDR3 is TGTGCCAGCAGTCCGTGGTCGGGGCGGGAGGCCTACGAGCAGTACTTC. The full variable domain, its missing parts supplied by reference TRBV28 and TRBJ2-7, is DVKVTQSSRYLVKRTGEKVFLECVQDMDHENMFWYRQDPGLGLRLIYFSYDVKMKEKGDIPEGYSVSREKKERFSLILESASTNQTSMYLCASSPWSGREAYEQYFGPGTRLTVT.

V usage is TRBV7-3 and J usage is TRBJ2-1; 9 bases are a match to TRBD2. The germline gives CDR1 SGHTA, CDR2 FQGTGA. V gave up 5 bases and J gave up 4 bases; unmatched junction bases: 6. This CDR3 region has 15 residues. Here the CDR3 reads CASSPERGVYNEQFF. Here the CDR3 DNA reads TGTGCCAGCAGCCCAGAGCGGGGGGTGTACAATGAGCAGTTCTTC.

V is TRBV4-3 and J is TRBJ2-3, with TRBD1 identical over 10 bases. The CDR3 contains 16 residues. V lost 8 bases, J lost 2 bases, and 10 bases stayed unmatched. Germline CDR1 is LGHNA and CDR2 is YSLEER. The CDR3 DNA is TGCGCCAGCCGCATAGGGACAGGGGTGCTCACAGATACGCAGTATTTT. This codes for CASRIGTGVLTDTQYF.

The chain recombines TRBV6-5 with TRBJ2-7; 7 nucleotides align to TRBD1. After removal of 2 bases from V and 0 bases from J, the junction contained 7 bases not matched to a gene. The CDR3 covers 16 residues. CDR1 is MNHEY, CDR2 SVGAGI, per germline. CDR3 amino acids: CASSYETGTPSYEQYF. The CDR3 DNA follows: TGTGCCAGCAGTTACGAGACAGGGACACCCTCCTACGAGCAGTACTTC.

This clone was found many times. The gene calls are TRBV27 and TRBJ2-7; TRBD1 matches 9 bases. This CDR3 is built from 12 residues. The V segment lost 6 bases and the J segment 7 bases; nucleotides outside the gene matches: 4. Germline lookup yields CDR1 MNHEY and CDR2 SMNVEV (reference sequence). The DNA for the CDR3 is TGTGCCAGCAGACAGGGGGCGAATGAGCAGTACTTC. Protein product: CASRQGANEQYF.

The chain has TRBV7-2 and TRBJ2-7; 9 positions agree with TRBD1. The length of the CDR3 is 15 residues. Germline loops: CDR1 SGHTA, CDR2 FQGNSA. After removal of 3 bases from V and 4 bases from J, the junction contained 7 bases not matched to a gene. The CDR3 sequence is CASSLGQGSGYEQYF. The CDR3 DNA is TGTGCCAGCAGCTTGGGACAGGGTTCTGGGTACGAGCAGTACTTC.

This rearrangement joins TRBV6-5 to TRBJ1-4, with D uncertain. The CDR3 runs to 15 residues. V shed 2 bases and J shed 7 bases, with 14 bases lying between them. The germline gives CDR1 MNHEY, CDR2 SVGAGI. CDR3 coding DNA: TGTGCCAGCAGTTACCCCTTCTTGACGGGTGAAAAACTGTTTTTT. Protein: CASSYPFLTGEKLFF.

V is TRBV9 and J is TRBJ1-2; 9 bases match TRBD1. Germline V gene data show CDR1 as SGDLS and CDR2 as YYNGEE. The V gene end was trimmed by 3 bases and the J gene end by 6 bases; junction bases not matched to a gene: 9. This CDR3 has 15 amino acids. In DNA form, the CDR3 reads TGTGCCAGCAGCGAGGGGCGGGACAGGGAGGATGGCTACACCTTC. Translating gives CASSEGRDREDGYTF.

There are many counts of this clone. The chain joins TRBV6-1 to TRBJ1-3; no reliable D call. CDR1 is MNHNS, CDR2 SASEGT, per germline. V was pared by 2 bases and J by 0 bases, with 11 bases between. The CDR3 is made up of 16 amino acids. CDR3 DNA: TGTGCCAGCAGTGAATCTATAGAGGCCTCTGGAAACACCATATATTTT. Encoded protein: CASSESIEASGNTIYF.

In its sample, this clone was seen once. The chain carries TRBV28 and TRBJ2-2; TRBD2 agrees at 16 bases. From germline, CDR1 is MDHEN and CDR2 SYDVKM. The CDR3 spans 19 residues. V shed 7 bases and J 3 bases; nucleotides not matched to a gene: 11. The CDR3: CASNPGTSGRAADTGELFF. In DNA form, the CDR3 reads TGTGCCAGCAACCCCGGGACTAGCGGGAGGGCCGCCGACACCGGGGAGCTGTTTTTT.

This chain uses TRBV7-9 with TRBJ2-7; TRBD1 agrees at 7 bases. Per germline, CDR1 SEHNR and CDR2 FQNEAQ (reference sequence). With 5 bases clipped from V and 0 bases from J, the junction kept 7 bases outside the gene matches. The length of the CDR3 is 15 residues. In DNA form, the CDR3 reads TGTGCCAGCAGCCCGAGAGGGGGCAGCTCCTACGAGCAGTACTTC. Protein sequence: CASSPRGGSSYEQYF.

The rearrangement links TRBV27 to TRBJ2-2, with D unresolved. The CDR3 runs 13 residues. V dropped 7 bases and J dropped 4 bases, with 10 bases sitting between them. Germline CDR1 reads MNHEY; CDR2 reads SMNVEV (reference sequence). CDR3 DNA sequence: TGTGCCAGCACTCTTCTCGGCACCGGGGAGCTGTTTTTT. It yields the protein CASTLLGTGELFF.

The chain links TRBV27 to TRBJ1-2, with D tentatively TRBD1 (5 bases). This CDR3 has 12 residues. Germline loops: CDR1 MNHEY, CDR2 SMNVEV (reference sequence). Trimming cost V 6 bases and J 2 bases, with 7 bases left between them. The CDR3 sequence is CASSDRNYGYTF. In DNA form, the CDR3 reads TGTGCCAGCAGCGACAGAAACTATGGCTACACCTTC.

The chain links TRBV6-4 to TRBJ2-3; 7 bases fit TRBD2. The CDR3 covers 14 residues. Germline lookup yields CDR1 MRHNA and CDR2 SNTAGT. V was clipped by 2 bases and J by 1 base; unmatched bases: 0. CDR3 in DNA: TGTGCCAGCAGTGACCGGGGGGGCACAGATACGCAGTATTTT. This gives the protein CASSDRGGTDTQYF.

CDR3: CASRPGTGGRGENEQFF. DNA for the CDR3: TGTGCCAGCAGACCCGGGACAGGGGGCAGGGGTGAAAATGAGCAGTTCTTC. The genes are TRBV11-2 and TRBJ2-1, with 12 nucleotides matching TRBD1. The CDR3 is 17 amino acids. Germline V gene lookup returns CDR1 SGHAT and CDR2 FQNNGV. The trim removed 6 bases at V and 7 bases at J, leaving 13 bases unmatched.

This chain connects TRBV7-9 to TRBJ2-7; 8 positions agree with TRBD1. The CDR3 sequence is 17 residues long. The germline CDR1 and CDR2 sequences are SEHNR and FQNEAQ (reference sequence). Trimming at V came to 2 bases and at J to 0 bases, leaving 9 bases not matched to a gene. The CDR3 DNA reads as TGTGCCAGCAGCTTATTCCCCGGGACAGGAAGCTCCTACGAGCAGTACTTC. This encodes CASSLFPGTGSSYEQYF.